These 28 T cell receptor beta chains share one sample of origin, sequenced in a study of T cell responses to AZD1222 COVID-19 vaccine. Repertoires were generated with immunoSEQ multiplex PCR, while TCRdb's copy carries only in-frame clones and drops some. The sample has around 120,000 clones; around nine tenths are singletons. The sample consisted of peripheral blood, taken on day 0 of MenACWY control vaccination. The receptors shown here come from an adult in good health.

The chain uses TRBV5-1 and TRBJ2-2; the D is unclear. Germline assignment: CDR1 SGHRS and CDR2 YFSETQ. V was cut by 2 bases and J by 3 bases, with 8 bases left in between. This CDR3 is built from 14 residues. In DNA, the CDR3 is TGCGCCAGCAGCTTTGCCAGAGACACCGGGGAGCTGTTTTTT. This gives the protein CASSFARDTGELFF.

The chain couples TRBV11-3 to TRBJ2-5; D is ambiguous. Germline-derived CDR1 and CDR2 are SGHNT and YENEEA. V lost 5 bases, J lost 2 bases, and 12 bases lay in between. The CDR3 has 14 residues. The CDR3 DNA is TGTGCCAGCAGCCATTTAGCTGGGCAAGAGACCCAGTACTTC. It translates to CASSHLAGQETQYF.

This clone was picked up one time. The chain employs TRBV7-9 and TRBJ2-2, with D hard to call. There are 14 residues in the CDR3. The germline V gene has CDR1 SEHNR and CDR2 FQNEAQ (reference sequence). V lost 2 bases to trimming and J lost 3 bases, with 7 bases between them. DNA of the CDR3: TGTGCCAGCAGCTTATTCCAGGACACCGGGGAGCTGTTTTTT. Translated, it gives CASSLFQDTGELFF.

This chain connects TRBV7-9 to TRBJ1-6, with 9 bases that match TRBD1. This CDR3 comprises 15 residues. V dropped 5 bases and J dropped 9; count of bases not matched to a gene: 8. Germline V CDR1 and CDR2: SEHNR, FQNEAQ (reference sequence). CDR3 DNA: TGTGCCAGCAGCCCAGGGGACAGGGAGAGTTCACCCCTCCACTTT. It is translated as CASSPGDRESSPLHF.

A note on this clone: The same CDR3 also results from other DNA sequences found in this sample. V is TRBV5-4 and J is TRBJ2-1; TRBD2 aligns across 12 bases. The CDR3 covers 15 residues. The germline V gene encodes CDR1 SGHNT and CDR2 YYREEE (reference sequence). The V and J ends lost 4 bases and 4 bases, in that order; junction bases with no gene match: 3. The CDR3 coding sequence is TGTGCCAGCAGCCCGGGACTAGCGGGTTACAATGAGCAGTTCTTC. It yields the protein CASSPGLAGYNEQFF.

The rearrangement uses TRBV11-3 and TRBJ1-1; D gene ambiguous. This CDR3 contains 16 residues. The V end was cut by 6 bases, the J end by 3 bases, with 20 bases between. In germline, CDR1 is SGHNT, CDR2 YENEEA. CDR3 DNA sequence: TGTGCCAGCAGTTCAGCCCCCGGAGGTTTCGACACTGAAGCTTTCTTT. Translation gives CASSSAPGGFDTEAFF.

V gene TRBV7-9 combines with J gene TRBJ2-3, with D unclear. The V end lost 5 bases, the J end lost 10 bases, and 25 bases lay between the germline ends. The germline CDR1 and CDR2 sequences are SEHNR and FQNEAQ (reference sequence). The CDR3 has 16 residues. This CDR3 is CASSPPLIGGAVSQYF. The DNA for the CDR3 is TGTGCCAGCAGCCCACCCCTCATTGGCGGCGCAGTGTCGCAGTATTTT.

The V call is TRBV7-9, the J call TRBJ2-3; 11 bases align to TRBD2. The CDR3 sequence is 18 residues long. The J segment lost 4 bases and the V segment lost 0 bases, leaving 9 bases of the junction unmatched. CDR1 is SEHNR, CDR2 FQNEAQ, per germline (reference sequence). The CDR3 DNA is TGTGCCAGCAGCTTAGCGAACCTAGCGGGAGGCGGTTCAGATACGCAGTATTTT. It encodes CASSLANLAGGGSDTQYF. Drawing the rest from reference TRBV7-9 and TRBJ2-3, the complete variable domain is DTGVSQNPRHKITKRGQNVTFRCDPISEHNRLYWYRQTLGQGPEFLTYFQNEAQLEKSRLLSDRFSAERPKGSFSTLEIQRTEQGDSAMYLCASSLANLAGGGSDTQYFGPGTRLTVL.

The genes are TRBV10-3 and TRBJ2-7, with 8 bases aligning to TRBD1. The V gene end was trimmed by 3 bases and the J gene end by 2 bases; junction bases not matched to a gene: 12. The CDR3 extends over 17 amino acids. Germline values: CDR1 ENHRY, CDR2 SYGVKD. The CDR3 spells CAISEGGRGREAYEQYF. The DNA for the CDR3 is TGTGCCATCAGTGAAGGGGGCAGGGGGCGAGAGGCCTACGAGCAGTACTTC.

The V and J genes are TRBV15 and TRBJ2-7; D is undetermined. V lost 1 base to trimming and J lost 7 bases, with 14 bases between them. The length of the CDR3 is 14 residues. Germline V gives CDR1 LNHNV, CDR2 YYDKDF (reference sequence). The CDR3 sequence: CATSRGNGPFEQYF. The CDR3 DNA sequence: TGTGCCACCAGCAGAGGAAATGGACCTTTTGAGCAGTACTTC.

The chain carries TRBV29-1 and TRBJ1-1; the D is unclear. Germline CDR1 SQVTM, CDR2 ANQGSEA. Trimming took 7 bases from V and 1 from J, leaving 13 bases between them. This CDR3 is built from 13 residues. The CDR3 spells CSAGGSGNTEAFF. DNA for the CDR3: TGCAGCGCAGGAGGGTCAGGGAACACTGAAGCTTTCTTT.

This clone turned up a few times. The chain is built from TRBV6-5 and TRBJ2-7, with D unresolved. With 2 bases removed from V and 2 bases from J, the gap between germline ends came to 10 bases. Looked up from germline, CDR1 is MNHEY and CDR2 is SVGAGI. This CDR3 is 14 amino acids long. CDR3 nucleotide sequence: TGTGCCAGCAGTTACGCCAGCACGGCCTACGAGCAGTACTTC. Amino acid sequence: CASSYASTAYEQYF.

The V gene is TRBV2, the J gene TRBJ2-1; 11 nucleotides agree with TRBD2. The CDR3 length is 17 residues. With 5 bases clipped from V and 2 bases from J, the junction kept 8 bases outside the gene matches. Germline CDR1 SNHLY, CDR2 FYNNEI. This CDR3 is CASSLRTSGHAYNEQFF. In nucleotides, the CDR3 is TGTGCCAGCAGTCTTCGGACTAGCGGGCACGCCTACAATGAGCAGTTCTTC.

The rearrangement uses TRBV9 and TRBJ2-6; D may be TRBD2 (6 bases). This CDR3 region has 18 residues. Germline loops: CDR1 SGDLS, CDR2 YYNGEE. V dropped 0 bases and J dropped 2 bases, with 15 bases sitting between them. The CDR3 sequence: CASSVEGDGGAGANVLTF. CDR3 sequence (DNA): TGTGCCAGCAGCGTAGAGGGAGACGGGGGAGCTGGGGCCAACGTCCTGACTTTC.

V gene TRBV9 combines with J gene TRBJ1-2; no reliable D call. The CDR3 runs to 13 residues. Looked up from germline, CDR1 is SGDLS and CDR2 is YYNGEE. V dropped 1 base and J dropped 4 bases, with 8 bases sitting between them. CDR3: CASSVRGFYGYTF. In DNA form, the CDR3 reads TGTGCCAGCAGCGTACGAGGGTTCTATGGCTACACCTTC.

This chain joins TRBV27 and TRBJ1-6; TRBD1 matches 9 bases. The V segment lost 5 bases and the J segment 9 bases; nucleotides outside the gene matches: 11. Germline V CDR1 and CDR2: MNHEY, SMNVEV (reference sequence). The CDR3 is 16 residues long. The CDR3 is CASSPYRQGGASPLHF. CDR3 sequence (DNA): TGTGCCAGCAGTCCCTACCGACAGGGGGGCGCTTCACCCCTCCACTTT.

V is TRBV19 and J is TRBJ2-7; the match to TRBD1 covers 7 bases. V was pared by 9 bases and J by 1 base, with 6 bases of the junction left unmatched. The V gene's germline CDR1 is LNHDA and CDR2 SQIVND (reference sequence). The CDR3 is 13 amino acids. The CDR3 bases are TGTGCCAGCTGGGACAGTTATTCCTACGAGCAGTACTTC. As protein: CASWDSYSYEQYF.

The chain uses TRBV19 and TRBJ1-1; 7 nucleotides align to TRBD1. Germline V gene lookup returns CDR1 LNHDA and CDR2 SQIVND (reference sequence). V lost 6 bases and J lost 6; bases outside the gene matches: 7. The CDR3 loop spans 13 amino acids. The CDR3 here is CASRVGQGAEAFF. In DNA form, the CDR3 reads TGTGCCAGTAGGGTGGGCCAGGGGGCTGAAGCTTTCTTT.

This clone was seen only a few times. V usage is TRBV5-1 and J usage is TRBJ2-1, with unresolved D. With 4 bases removed from V and 4 bases from J, the gap between germline ends came to 9 bases. The CDR3 is 13 amino acids. CDR1 is SGHRS and CDR2 is YFSETQ in the germline V gene. The CDR3 DNA reads as TGCGCCAGCAGCCCTAATCCTTACAATGAGCAGTTCTTC. It yields the protein CASSPNPYNEQFF. Complete variable domain (other parts from reference TRBV5-1 and TRBJ2-1): KAGVTQTPRYLIKTRGQQVTLSCSPISGHRSVSWYQQTPGQGLQFLFEYFSETQRNKGNFPGRFSGRQFSNSRSEMNVSTLELGDSALYLCASSPNPYNEQFFGPGTRLTVL.

The chain uses TRBV5-6 and TRBJ1-5; D possibly corresponds to TRBD1 (6 bases). In germline, CDR1 is SGHDT, CDR2 YYEEEE. V gave up 2 bases and J gave up 5 bases, with 8 bases separating them. This CDR3 is built from 13 residues. CDR3 sequence (DNA): TGTGCCAGCAGCTTAGGACAGTATCAGCCCCAGCATTTT. Its translation: CASSLGQYQPQHF. Drawing the rest from reference TRBV5-6 and TRBJ1-5, the complete variable domain is DAGVTQSPTHLIKTRGQQVTLRCSPKSGHDTVSWYQQALGQGPQFIFQYYEEEERQRGNFPDRFSGHQFPNYSSELNVNALLLGDSALYLCASSLGQYQPQHFGDGTRLSIL.

This chain's CDR3 is CSVVDGSNYGYTF. CDR3 in DNA: TGCAGCGTTGTAGACGGATCTAACTATGGCTACACCTTC. The gene calls are TRBV29-1 and TRBJ1-2, with D unresolved. Germline V gives CDR1 SQVTM, CDR2 ANQGSEA. CDR3 length: 13 residues. Trimming cost V 4 bases and J 0 bases, with 9 bases left between them.

The rearrangement joins TRBV7-2 to TRBJ1-1; the D is unclear. Germline assignment: CDR1 SGHTA and CDR2 FQGNSA. The V end was cut by 7 bases, the J end by 1 base, with 10 bases between. The CDR3 runs 13 residues. The CDR3 here is CASNIYQNTEAFF. CDR3 nucleotide sequence: TGTGCCAGCAACATATATCAGAACACTGAAGCTTTCTTT.

Here the CDR3 reads CASSPNTEAFF. The DNA of the CDR3 is TGTGCCAGCAGCCCCAACACTGAAGCTTTCTTT. The J gene is TRBJ1-1, the V gene TRBV2, with D unresolved. Trimming pared 6 bases from V and 2 bases from J, leaving 4 bases between. The CDR3 spans 11 residues. Per the germline V gene, CDR1 is SNHLY and CDR2 is FYNNEI.

The chain has TRBV3-1 (or the pseudogene TRBV3-2) and TRBJ1-5; D is uncertain. The germline V gene has CDR1 LGHDT and CDR2 YNNKEL (reference sequence). This CDR3 contains 14 residues. Trimming took off 4 bases at V and 0 bases at J, with 7 bases between the two ends. The CDR3 region is CASSPVSSNQPQHF. Here the CDR3 DNA reads TGTGCCAGCAGCCCCGTAAGTAGCAATCAGCCCCAGCATTTT.

The chain employs TRBV10-3 and TRBJ2-3; D unresolved. Between the trimmed V and J ends, which lost 1 base and 1 base, there was a span of 3 bases. Germline CDR1 is ENHRY and CDR2 is SYGVKD. This CDR3 has 13 residues. In DNA form, the CDR3 reads TGTGCCATCAGTGAGTGGGGCACAGATACGCAGTATTTT. Its translation: CAISEWGTDTQYF.

This chain links TRBV29-1 with TRBJ2-1, with TRBD2 matching over 11 bases. Germline CDR1 reads SQVTM; CDR2 reads ANQGSEA. The V and J ends lost 7 bases and 3 bases, in that order; junction bases with no gene match: 5. This CDR3 contains 14 residues. CDR3: CSALTSGDYNEQFF. In DNA form, the CDR3 reads TGCAGCGCCTTGACTAGCGGGGACTACAATGAGCAGTTCTTC.

The chain is built from TRBV6-5 and TRBJ1-5; TRBD1 is a possible D gene (5 bases). Germline CDR1 and CDR2: MNHEY and SVGAGI. Deletions cut 5 bases from V and 1 base from J, with 9 bases between. The CDR3 spans 14 residues. The CDR3 region has the DNA TGTGCCAGCAGTCCCGGGGGGAGCAATCAGCCCCAGCATTTT. As protein: CASSPGGSNQPQHF.

J is TRBJ2-7 and V is TRBV27, with unresolved D. Deletions cut 5 bases from V and 2 bases from J, with 10 bases between. The CDR3 is made up of 13 amino acids. The germline gives CDR1 MNHEY, CDR2 SMNVEV (reference sequence). CDR3 loop: CASSMQVTYEQYF. CDR3 DNA sequence: TGTGCCAGCAGTATGCAGGTAACCTACGAGCAGTACTTC.